What follows are 4 T cell receptor beta chains derived from one specimen sequenced in a study of blood T cell repertoires in COVID-19 (dated by TCRdb to about 2020). The method behind the library was the immunoSEQ multiplex PCR assay. TCRdb took over this immuneACCESS table, retaining in-frame rearrangements with V and J assigned. Such tables are incomplete; in checked studies, under half of the missing clones stem from an unresolved V gene, and the remainder is unexplained. Here the sample has around 94,000 clones; 70% to 90% occur a single time. Around 2% of the sample belongs to the ten largest clones. Sequencing used peripheral blood. The source is a man in his fifties or sixties with active COVID-19.

The gene calls are TRBV11-2 and TRBJ2-7; the match to TRBD2 covers 11 bases. After removal of 1 base from V and 7 bases from J, the junction contained 18 bases not matched to a gene. The CDR3 covers 19 residues. Looked up from germline, CDR1 is SGHAT and CDR2 is FQNNGV. CDR3 sequence reads: CASSLGGLRLAGPLGEQYF. CDR3 nucleotides: TGTGCCAGCAGCTTAGGTGGACTGCGACTAGCGGGACCTCTGGGGGAGCAGTACTTC.

Here the CDR3 reads CASSQRGGPVDTQYF. DNA of the CDR3: TGTGCCAGCTCCCAACGGGGGGGGCCGGTAGATACGCAGTATTTT. V gene TRBV7-8 combines with J gene TRBJ2-3, with 8 bases aligning to TRBD2. The CDR3 runs to 15 residues. V trimming: 8 bases; J trimming: 5 bases; junction bases outside the gene matches: 12. Germline V lookup: CDR1 SGHVS, CDR2 FQNEAQ.

V and J are TRBV11-2 and TRBJ1-1; D remains ambiguous. This CDR3 spans 13 amino acids. Trimming left V 6 bases short and J 1 base short, with 9 bases between. The germline gives CDR1 SGHAT, CDR2 FQNNGV. The DNA for the CDR3 is TGTGCCAGCAGAGGACTATCGAACACTGAAGCTTTCTTT. Its translation is CASRGLSNTEAFF.

A single count supports this clone. Mismatch with germline at one junction end may stem from a read error. V usage is TRBV23-1 and J usage is TRBJ2-3, with TRBD2 matching over 10 bases. TRBV23-1 counts as an open reading frame of uncertain function. CDR3 size: 12 residues. The CDR3 sequence: CDSYFERGGGYF. CDR3 DNA sequence: TGCGACAGCTACTTCGAGCGGGGGGGCGGGTATTTT.